One sample yielded the 22 T cell receptor beta chains listed below, sequenced in a study of T cell responses to AZD1222 COVID-19 vaccine. Assay used: immunoSEQ multiplex PCR; TCRdb lists only in-frame clones, some missing. The repertoire includes roughly 200,000 clones, 85% to 95% of them detected once, and less than 1.5% sits in the top ten. The sequences come from peripheral blood, collected on day 0 of AZD1222 vaccination. These receptor sequences come from an adult in good health.

This rearrangement joins TRBV6-2 or TRBV6-3 to TRBJ1-5; D is uncertain. V was pared by 0 bases and J by 6 bases, with 6 bases between. Germline values: CDR1 MNHEY, CDR2 SVGEGT. The CDR3 extends over 13 amino acids. The CDR3 sequence: CASSYSRSQPQHF. CDR3 nucleotide sequence: TGTGCCAGCAGTTACTCGAGGAGTCAGCCCCAGCATTTT.

This rearrangement joins TRBV3-1 (or the pseudogene TRBV3-2) to TRBJ2-5, with unresolved D. V was clipped by 0 bases and J by 5 bases, with 13 bases between them. This CDR3 is 15 amino acids long. Germline CDR1 LGHDT, CDR2 YNNKEL (reference sequence). The DNA of the CDR3 is TGTGCCAGCAGCCAAGATGGTAGTGGGTTTGAGACCCAGTACTTC. It is translated as CASSQDGSGFETQYF.

This clone was recorded once. The rearrangement links TRBV29-1 to TRBJ1-1; 8 bases agree with TRBD1. The J segment lost 4 bases and the V segment lost 8 bases, leaving 6 bases of the junction unmatched. CDR1 is SQVTM and CDR2 is ANQGSEA in the germline V gene. The CDR3 is made up of 12 amino acids. The CDR3 sequence is CSSGQGSTEAFF. In DNA form, the CDR3 reads TGCAGCTCAGGACAGGGAAGCACTGAAGCTTTCTTT.

The rearrangement uses TRBV5-1 and TRBJ1-5; possible D gene TRBD1, 5 bases. V lost 5 bases and J lost 0, with 6 bases in between. This CDR3 spans 13 amino acids. The germline gives CDR1 SGHRS, CDR2 YFSETQ. The CDR3 is CASRTDSNQPQHF. In DNA, the CDR3 is TGCGCCAGCAGGACAGATAGCAATCAGCCCCAGCATTTT.

This chain joins TRBV7-9 and TRBJ2-5; D call uncertain. V was cut by 1 base and J by 5 bases, with 8 bases left in between. Germline V CDR1 and CDR2: SEHNR, FQNEAQ (reference sequence). The CDR3 runs 13 residues. As DNA, the CDR3 is TGTGCCAGCAGCTTAGAGGTTGGGGAGACCCAGTACTTC. Translation: CASSLEVGETQYF. Using reference TRBV7-9 and TRBJ2-5 for the parts outside the CDR3, the full variable domain is DTGVSQNPRHKITKRGQNVTFRCDPISEHNRLYWYRQTLGQGPEFLTYFQNEAQLEKSRLLSDRFSAERPKGSFSTLEIQRTEQGDSAMYLCASSLEVGETQYFGPGTRLLVL.

This chain connects TRBV13 to TRBJ2-7, with a possible D match to TRBD1 (6 bases). CDR3 length equals 14 residues. V lost 5 bases and J lost 6, with 17 bases in between. The germline V gene encodes CDR1 PRHDT and CDR2 FYEKMQ (reference sequence). CDR3 region: CASSRNNRASEQYF. The CDR3 nucleotides read TGTGCCAGCAGCCGGAATAACAGGGCCTCCGAGCAGTACTTC.

V and J are TRBV7-9 and TRBJ1-1; no clear D gene. The CDR3 is 13 amino acids. V dropped 1 base and J dropped 7 bases, with 10 bases sitting between them. The germline CDR1 and CDR2 sequences are SEHNR and FQNEAQ (reference sequence). CDR3 region: CASSLGYTREAFF. CDR3 DNA: TGTGCCAGCAGCTTAGGCTACACACGTGAAGCTTTCTTT. The whole variable domain, remainder taken from reference TRBV7-9 and TRBJ1-1, is DTGVSQNPRHKITKRGQNVTFRCDPISEHNRLYWYRQTLGQGPEFLTYFQNEAQLEKSRLLSDRFSAERPKGSFSTLEIQRTEQGDSAMYLCASSLGYTREAFFGQGTRLTVV.

This chain uses TRBV4-1 with TRBJ2-5; D might be TRBD1 or TRBD2, each matching 5 bases. CDR3 length: 17 amino acids. V lost 2 bases and J lost 4, with 20 bases in between. Looked up from germline, CDR1 is MGHRA and CDR2 is YSYEKL. The CDR3 region is CASSQRGQGNYRETQYF. The CDR3 coding sequence is TGCGCCAGCAGCCAACGGGGTCAGGGTAATTATCGAGAGACCCAGTACTTC.

The V call is TRBV6-5, the J call TRBJ2-5; 8 bases are shared with TRBD1. Unmatched junction bases numbered 4, after V lost 2 bases and J lost 5 bases. Germline values: CDR1 MNHEY, CDR2 SVGAGI. The CDR3 is 14 amino acids. The CDR3 DNA sequence: TGTGCCAGCAGTTACCCAGGGGGCCTCGAGACCCAGTACTTC. Translation gives CASSYPGGLETQYF.

The CDR3 sequence: CASSLGSGGGRKSDTQYF. In DNA form, the CDR3 reads TGTGCCAGCAGCTTAGGTAGCGGCGGGGGGAGGAAGTCAGATACGCAGTATTTT. The V call is TRBV7-2, the J call TRBJ2-3; TRBD2 matches at 8 bases. This CDR3 comprises 18 residues. With V trimmed by 1 base and J by 4 bases, 13 bases remained unmatched. Per the germline V gene, CDR1 is SGHTA and CDR2 is FQGNSA.

This rearrangement joins TRBV30 to TRBJ1-6; 9 bases line up with TRBD1. The CDR3 is made up of 15 amino acids. Germline loops: CDR1 GTSNPN, CDR2 SVGIG (reference sequence). With 3 bases clipped from V and 5 bases from J, the junction kept 5 bases outside the gene matches. CDR3 sequence: CAWSITGGDNSPLHF. Written as DNA, the CDR3 is TGTGCCTGGAGCATTACAGGGGGCGATAATTCACCCCTCCACTTT.

V is TRBV2 and J is TRBJ1-3; TRBD1 is a possible D gene (5 bases). Germline CDR1 is SNHLY and CDR2 is FYNNEI. This CDR3 has 15 residues. Trimming stripped 3 bases from V and 2 bases from J, with 11 bases between. Written as DNA, the CDR3 is TGTGCCAGCAGTGATTGGTTGGGGGCTGGAAACACCATATATTTT. It translates to CASSDWLGAGNTIYF.

The chain uses TRBV30 and TRBJ1-4, with D possibly matching TRBD1 (5 bases). Germline V CDR1 and CDR2: GTSNPN, SVGIG (reference sequence). Trimming pared 5 bases from V and 10 bases from J, leaving 11 bases between. This CDR3 spans 11 amino acids. The CDR3: CAWGNQGKLFF. The CDR3 nucleotides are TGTGCCTGGGGAAACCAGGGAAAACTGTTTTTT.

The CDR3 nucleotides read TGTGCCAGCAGCCAAGGTGGGGAGGTCAGGTATGGCTACACCTTC. Its translation is CASSQGGEVRYGYTF. The rearrangement links TRBV3-1 (or the pseudogene TRBV3-2) to TRBJ1-2; the D is unclear. Trimming stripped 1 base from V and 5 bases from J, with 14 bases between. Germline V gene sequence: CDR1 LGHDT, CDR2 YNNKEL (reference sequence). The CDR3 is made up of 15 amino acids.

This rearrangement joins TRBV2 to TRBJ2-7, with 8 bases that match TRBD1. CDR1 is SNHLY and CDR2 is FYNNEI in the germline V gene. The ends lost 4 bases at V and 4 bases at J; junction bases unmatched: 6. The CDR3 is made up of 14 amino acids. The CDR3 region is CASSAGQGRYEQYF. The CDR3 DNA reads as TGTGCCAGCAGTGCCGGACAGGGAAGGTACGAGCAGTACTTC.

The chain uses TRBV29-1 and TRBJ1-2, with D unclear. Germline CDR1 reads SQVTM; CDR2 reads ANQGSEA. Trimming pared 4 bases from V and 8 bases from J, leaving 14 bases between. The CDR3 is made up of 12 amino acids. The CDR3, as DNA: TGCAGCGTTGCTCGAGCTGGTGGGGGCTACACCTTC. Translation gives CSVARAGGGYTF.

The DNA for the CDR3 is TGTGCCAGCACCACCTCCGGGCTCTGGGATGAAAAACTGTTTTTT. It is translated as CASTTSGLWDEKLFF. The chain recombines TRBV28 with TRBJ1-4, with D hard to call. Germline V gene data show CDR1 as MDHEN and CDR2 as SYDVKM. The CDR3 consists of 15 residues. V dropped 7 bases and J dropped 6 bases, with 18 bases sitting between them.

In nucleotides, the CDR3 is TGTGCCAGCTCACCACGGACAGGACTTAACTATGGCTACACCTTC. This codes for CASSPRTGLNYGYTF. The chain uses TRBV18 and TRBJ1-2; 7 bases fit TRBD1. This CDR3 region has 15 residues. Germline V gives CDR1 KGHSH, CDR2 LQKENI. V was clipped by 1 base and J by 1 base; unmatched bases: 3.

CDR3 nucleotides: TGTGCCAGCAGCCCAGGACAGGGCACCGGGGAGCTGTTTTTT. This codes for CASSPGQGTGELFF. This chain uses TRBV5-6 with TRBJ2-2; 8 bases are shared with TRBD1. J gave up 4 bases and V 4 bases, and 3 bases lay outside the gene matches. Per germline, CDR1 SGHDT and CDR2 YYEEEE. The CDR3 has 14 residues.

The J gene is TRBJ1-1, the V gene TRBV27; 7 bases align to TRBD1. J lost 4 bases, V lost 6 bases, and 11 bases had no gene match. Germline V CDR1 and CDR2: MNHEY, SMNVEV (reference sequence). The CDR3 spans 15 residues. The chain's CDR3 is CASRDRKGASTEAFF. The CDR3 DNA reads as TGTGCCAGCAGGGACAGGAAGGGGGCCAGCACTGAAGCTTTCTTT.

J is TRBJ2-7 and V is TRBV7-2; D ambiguous. Trimming took 5 bases from V and 2 from J, leaving 13 bases between them. Per germline, CDR1 SGHTA and CDR2 FQGNSA. The CDR3 loop spans 14 amino acids. CDR3 nucleotides: TGTGCCAGCAGCCCTAGATATGACGCCTACGAGCAGTACTTC. Protein: CASSPRYDAYEQYF.

The chain has TRBV7-2 and TRBJ1-6; no clear D gene. Trimming pared 2 bases from V and 10 bases from J, leaving 6 bases between. Germline CDR1 SGHTA, CDR2 FQGNSA. The CDR3 sequence is 12 residues long. The CDR3 region has the DNA TGTGCCAGCAGCTTAACCCTATCACCCCTCCACTTT. Translated, it gives CASSLTLSPLHF. Full variable domain (rest looked up from reference TRBV7-2 and TRBJ1-6): GAGVSQSPSNKVTEKGKDVELRCDPISGHTALYWYRQSLGQGLEFLIYFQGNSAPDKSGLPSDRFSAERTGGSVSTLTIQRTQQEDSAVYLCASSLTLSPLHFGNGTRLTVT.